The rows below give T cell receptor beta chains drawn from one sample of a study of blood T cell repertoires in COVID-19. Clones were sequenced by immunoSEQ multiplex PCR, and TCRdb holds only the in-frame ones, with some missing. In the table there are about 23,000 clones, 80% to 90% of which are singletons. Sequenced: peripheral blood. The source is a woman of 80 years or more with acute or convalescent COVID-19. CDR3s include the opening cysteine and the closing phenylalanine or tryptophan. A D gene is named only where the DNA matches it firmly. Rows give clone size only sometimes, using once, few, many, or a class for an expanded clone.

V gene: TRBV6-5
clone size: once
D gene: NA
J gene: TRBJ1-6
CDR3 protein: CASSYDGRAYNSPLHF
CDR3 DNA: TGTGCCAGCAGCTACGACGGCCGGGCCTATAATTCACCCCTCCACTTT

V gene: TRBV7-2
clone size: NA
D gene: TRBD2
J gene: TRBJ2-2
CDR3 protein: CASSRTSGRYTGELFF
CDR3 DNA: TGTGCCAGCAGTCGGACTAGCGGGAGGTACACCGGGGAGCTGTTTTTT

V gene: TRBV5-8
clone size: once
D gene: NA
J gene: TRBJ2-3
CDR3 protein: CASSLPGTDTQYF
CDR3 DNA: TGTGCCAGCAGCTTGCCCGGCACAGATACGCAGTATTTT

V gene: TRBV19
clone size: NA
D gene: TRBD1
J gene: TRBJ2-7
CDR3 protein: CASSPGQGSGEQYF
CDR3 DNA: TGTGCCAGTTCCCCGGGACAGGGGTCCGGAGAGCAGTACTTC

V gene: TRBV9
clone size: NA
D gene: NA
J gene: TRBJ1-5
CDR3 protein: CASSSQPGINQPQHF
CDR3 DNA: TGTGCCAGCAGCTCACAACCGGGGATCAATCAGCCCCAGCATTTT

V gene: TRBV3-1/TRBV3-2
clone size: NA
D gene: TRBD1
J gene: TRBJ2-5
CDR3 protein: CASSKKLGTGQETQYF
CDR3 DNA: TGTGCCAGCAGCAAAAAACTGGGGACAGGTCAAGAGACCCAGTACTTC

V gene: TRBV2
clone size: NA
D gene: NA
J gene: TRBJ1-2
CDR3 protein: CASSEGGVYTF
CDR3 DNA: TGTGCCAGCAGTGAAGGGGGGGTCTACACCTTC

V gene: TRBV18
clone size: NA
D gene: NA
J gene: TRBJ2-7
CDR3 protein: CASSPPNARQYF
CDR3 DNA: TGTGCCAGCTCACCACCAAATGCGAGGCAGTACTTC

V gene: TRBV11-2
clone size: NA
D gene: NA
J gene: TRBJ1-2
CDR3 protein: CASSLRTVSNYGYTF
CDR3 DNA: TGTGCCAGCAGCTTGAGGACAGTCTCTAACTATGGCTACACCTTC

V gene: TRBV2
clone size: NA
D gene: NA
J gene: TRBJ1-4
CDR3 protein: CASRTLAGPNEKLFF
CDR3 DNA: TGTGCCAGCAGGACCCTGGCAGGGCCTAATGAAAAACTGTTTTTT

V gene: TRBV3-1/TRBV3-2
clone size: NA
D gene: TRBD2
J gene: TRBJ2-3
CDR3 protein: CASSPRGGRLTDTQYF
CDR3 DNA: TGTGCCAGCAGCCCACGTGGCGGGAGACTGACAGATACGCAGTATTTT

V gene: TRBV3-1/TRBV3-2
clone size: NA
D gene: NA
J gene: TRBJ2-1
CDR3 protein: CASSQDSQVHNEQFF
CDR3 DNA: TGTGCCAGCAGCCAAGATAGTCAGGTACACAATGAGCAGTTCTTC

V gene: TRBV11-2
clone size: NA
D gene: TRBD1
J gene: TRBJ2-2
CDR3 protein: CASSTGQENTGELFF
CDR3 DNA: TGTGCCAGCAGCACCGGACAGGAGAACACCGGGGAGCTGTTTTTT

V gene: TRBV3-1/TRBV3-2
clone size: NA
D gene: NA
J gene: TRBJ2-7
CDR3 protein: CASSQGLYEQYF
CDR3 DNA: TGTGCCAGCAGCCAGGGCCTGTACGAGCAGTACTTC

V gene: TRBV7-2
clone size: few
D gene: NA
J gene: TRBJ1-2
CDR3 protein: CASSPSRQTSNYGYTF
CDR3 DNA: TGTGCCAGCAGCCCCAGCAGACAGACCTCAAACTATGGCTACACCTTC

V gene: TRBV6-2/TRBV6-3
clone size: NA
D gene: NA
J gene: TRBJ2-3
CDR3 protein: CASSYNPGEADTQYF
CDR3 DNA: TGTGCCAGCAGTTACAACCCGGGGGAGGCAGATACGCAGTATTTT

V gene: TRBV14
clone size: NA
D gene: NA
J gene: TRBJ1-2
CDR3 protein: CASSLRDFRGYGYTF
CDR3 DNA: TGTGCCAGCAGCCTACGAGACTTCCGAGGCTATGGCTACACCTTC

V gene: TRBV25-1
clone size: NA
D gene: TRBD1
J gene: TRBJ1-4
CDR3 protein: CASREGAATNEKLFF
CDR3 DNA: TGTGCCAGCAGGGAGGGGGCTGCTACTAATGAAAAACTGTTTTTT

V gene: TRBV7-2
clone size: once
D gene: NA
J gene: TRBJ1-2
CDR3 protein: CASSLAFDLRVYGYTF
CDR3 DNA: TGTGCCAGCAGCTTAGCCTTCGATCTTCGGGTCTATGGCTACACCTTC

V gene: TRBV7-2
clone size: NA
D gene: TRBD2
J gene: TRBJ2-1
CDR3 protein: CASTGFGGGGVNEQFF
CDR3 DNA: TGTGCCAGCACCGGCTTCGGCGGGGGAGGTGTCAATGAGCAGTTCTTC

V gene: TRBV29-1
clone size: NA
D gene: NA
J gene: TRBJ1-2
CDR3 protein: CSVEGGGGRDYGYTF
CDR3 DNA: TGCAGCGTTGAAGGCGGGGGAGGGCGGGACTATGGCTACACCTTC

V gene: TRBV7-2
clone size: NA
D gene: NA
J gene: TRBJ1-1
CDR3 protein: CASSSQRSEAFF
CDR3 DNA: TGTGCCAGCAGCTCCCAACGGTCTGAAGCTTTCTTT

V gene: TRBV6-5
clone size: NA
D gene: TRBD1
J gene: TRBJ1-2
CDR3 protein: CASSKGQGLGGYTF
CDR3 DNA: TGTGCCAGCAGTAAGGGACAGGGCCTTGGTGGCTACACCTTC

V gene: TRBV7-2
clone size: NA
D gene: NA
J gene: TRBJ1-1
CDR3 protein: CASTFDGQTNTEAFF
CDR3 DNA: TGTGCCAGCACCTTTGATGGACAGACGAACACTGAAGCTTTCTTT

V gene: TRBV5-1
clone size: NA
D gene: TRBD1
J gene: TRBJ1-2
CDR3 protein: CASSPDRGSNGYTF
CDR3 DNA: TGCGCCAGCAGCCCGGACAGGGGATCAAATGGCTACACCTTC

V gene: TRBV5-6
clone size: NA
D gene: NA
J gene: TRBJ2-3
CDR3 protein: CASSLAAVGSTDTQYF
CDR3 DNA: TGTGCCAGCAGCTTGGCCGCGGTAGGAAGCACAGATACGCAGTATTTT

V gene: TRBV19
clone size: NA
D gene: NA
J gene: TRBJ2-3
CDR3 protein: CASSMRSEADTQYF
CDR3 DNA: TGTGCCAGTAGTATGAGGTCGGAGGCAGATACGCAGTATTTT

V gene: TRBV19
clone size: NA
D gene: TRBD2
J gene: TRBJ2-7
CDR3 protein: CASSIGPGLAVTYEQYF
CDR3 DNA: TGTGCCAGTAGTATAGGCCCGGGACTAGCGGTAACCTACGAGCAGTACTTC

V gene: TRBV7-9
clone size: NA
D gene: TRBD2
J gene: TRBJ2-3
CDR3 protein: CASSLSGGAPDTQYF
CDR3 DNA: TGTGCCAGCAGCTTAAGCGGGGGGGCCCCAGATACGCAGTATTTT

V gene: TRBV5-4
clone size: NA
D gene: NA
J gene: TRBJ2-7
CDR3 protein: CASSLQEGLGEQYF
CDR3 DNA: TGTGCCAGCAGCTTGCAGGAGGGTTTGGGCGAGCAGTACTTC

V gene: TRBV6-2/TRBV6-3
clone size: NA
D gene: NA
J gene: TRBJ2-1
CDR3 protein: CASSPAYNEQFF
CDR3 DNA: TGTGCCAGCAGCCCGGCTTACAATGAGCAGTTCTTC

V gene: TRBV2
clone size: once
D gene: NA
J gene: TRBJ1-6
CDR3 protein: CASSTGAGFYNSPLHF
CDR3 DNA: TGTGCCAGCAGCACTGGGGCAGGATTTTATAATTCACCCCTCCACTTT

V gene: TRBV15
clone size: NA
D gene: NA
J gene: TRBJ2-2
CDR3 protein: CATSRDHRADPYTGELFF
CDR3 DNA: TGTGCCACCAGCAGAGATCACAGGGCTGACCCGTACACCGGGGAGCTGTTTTTT

V gene: TRBV14
clone size: NA
D gene: NA
J gene: TRBJ1-2
CDR3 protein: CASSQATTPVDYGYTF
CDR3 DNA: TGTGCCAGCAGCCAAGCGACAACCCCGGTGGACTATGGCTACACCTTC

V gene: TRBV18
clone size: NA
D gene: TRBD1
J gene: TRBJ2-5
CDR3 protein: CASSPTLTGNQETQYF
CDR3 DNA: TGTGCCAGCTCACCGACCTTGACAGGGAACCAAGAGACCCAGTACTTC

V gene: TRBV19
clone size: few
D gene: TRBD1
J gene: TRBJ1-1
CDR3 protein: CASSTGTGRITGRTEAFF
CDR3 DNA: TGTGCCAGTAGTACCGGGACAGGGAGGATCACAGGGAGAACTGAAGCTTTCTTT

V gene: TRBV27
clone size: NA
D gene: NA
J gene: TRBJ2-6
CDR3 protein: CASSGRSSGANVLTF
CDR3 DNA: TGTGCCAGCAGTGGTAGGAGTTCCGGGGCCAACGTCCTGACTTTC

V gene: TRBV6-5
clone size: NA
D gene: TRBD2
J gene: TRBJ2-7
CDR3 protein: CASGGLAYEQYF
CDR3 DNA: TGTGCCAGCGGGGGACTAGCCTACGAGCAGTACTTC

V gene: TRBV12-3/TRBV12-4
clone size: NA
D gene: NA
J gene: TRBJ2-3
CDR3 protein: CASSLLRQDTQYF
CDR3 DNA: TGTGCCAGCAGTTTGTTGCGGCAAGATACGCAGTATTTT

V gene: TRBV28
clone size: NA
D gene: NA
J gene: TRBJ2-7
CDR3 protein: CASSQGGPTYEQYF
CDR3 DNA: TGTGCCAGCAGCCAGGGAGGCCCGACCTACGAGCAGTACTTC

V gene: TRBV27
clone size: NA
D gene: TRBD1
J gene: TRBJ2-2
CDR3 protein: CASSVGQYTGELFF
CDR3 DNA: TGTGCCAGCAGTGTGGGACAGTACACCGGGGAGCTGTTTTTT

V gene: TRBV5-6
clone size: NA
D gene: TRBD1
J gene: TRBJ1-1
CDR3 protein: CASSLAGPTGTGMNTEAFF
CDR3 DNA: TGTGCCAGCAGCTTGGCCGGTCCCACCGGGACAGGGATGAACACTGAAGCTTTCTTT

V gene: TRBV19
clone size: NA
D gene: NA
J gene: TRBJ1-2
CDR3 protein: CASREQTNYGYTF
CDR3 DNA: TGTGCCAGTAGGGAACAGACTAACTATGGCTACACCTTC

V gene: TRBV7-2
clone size: NA
D gene: NA
J gene: TRBJ2-7
CDR3 protein: CASRSQGYSYEQYF
CDR3 DNA: TGTGCCAGCAGATCACAGGGCTACTCCTACGAGCAGTACTTC

V gene: TRBV5-1
clone size: NA
D gene: TRBD1
J gene: TRBJ2-3
CDR3 protein: CASSLGGGSSTDTQYF
CDR3 DNA: TGCGCCAGCAGCTTGGGAGGGGGCTCTAGCACAGATACGCAGTATTTT

V gene: TRBV30
clone size: NA
D gene: NA
J gene: TRBJ1-5
CDR3 protein: CAWAAQGGQPQHF
CDR3 DNA: TGTGCCTGGGCCGCCCAGGGCGGTCAGCCCCAGCATTTT

V gene: TRBV9
clone size: NA
D gene: TRBD1
J gene: TRBJ2-7
CDR3 protein: CASSVTGVGEQYF
CDR3 DNA: TGTGCCAGCAGCGTTACAGGGGTAGGCGAGCAGTACTTC

V gene: TRBV3-1/TRBV3-2
clone size: NA
D gene: TRBD2
J gene: TRBJ2-1
CDR3 protein: CASSPHSSGGLNEQFF
CDR3 DNA: TGTGCCAGCAGCCCCCACTCGAGCGGGGGGTTGAATGAGCAGTTCTTC

V gene: TRBV9
clone size: once
D gene: NA
J gene: TRBJ2-7
CDR3 protein: CASSVTGIMALEQYF
CDR3 DNA: TGTGCCAGCAGCGTTACAGGGATTATGGCGCTCGAGCAGTACTTC

V gene: TRBV13
clone size: once
D gene: NA
J gene: TRBJ2-5
CDR3 protein: CASVAREGQGTQYF
CDR3 DNA: TGTGCCAGCGTGGCTAGAGAGGGACAAGGGACCCAGTACTTC

V gene: TRBV3-1/TRBV3-2
clone size: NA
D gene: TRBD1
J gene: TRBJ1-2
CDR3 protein: CASSQVGGTGADGYTF
CDR3 DNA: TGTGCCAGCAGCCAAGTGGGTGGGACAGGGGCGGATGGCTACACCTTC

V gene: TRBV10-3
clone size: NA
D gene: NA
J gene: TRBJ1-1
CDR3 protein: CAIHSSGARLNTEAFF
CDR3 DNA: TGTGCCATTCATTCTAGCGGGGCGAGACTAAACACTGAAGCTTTCTTT

V gene: TRBV6-2/TRBV6-3
clone size: NA
D gene: NA
J gene: TRBJ1-4
CDR3 protein: CASSYVLTEIQNEKLFF
CDR3 DNA: TGTGCCAGCAGTTACGTATTGACGGAGATACAAAATGAAAAACTGTTTTTT